Presented here are 25 T cell receptor beta chains from one specimen sequenced in a study of T cell repertoires in cytomegalovirus infection. TCRdb recomputed calls from the reads with MiXCR, one row per CDR3 protein. The sample yields some 57,000 distinct CDR3 sequences, more than 25% seen once. For these TCRs, the target antigens are not known. Sequenced: PBMCs, sequenced either directly or after in vitro stimulation (not recorded which). The receptors originated from a human donor in good health (CMV status not recorded). Some clones in this sample may be carry-over from other donors' samples.

The V gene is TRBV7-2, the J gene TRBJ2-1; D is perhaps TRBD2 (6 bases). This CDR3 contains 15 residues. Trimming cost V 3 bases and J 2 bases, with 11 bases left between them. Germline values: CDR1 SGHTA, CDR2 FQGNSA. The CDR3 DNA follows: TGTGCCAGCAGCTTGGGAGCGGGCGCCTACAATGAGCAGTTCTTC. Translation: CASSLGAGAYNEQFF.

The table lists this clonotype with a few counts. This chain joins TRBV7-8 and TRBJ2-7; 7 nucleotides agree with TRBD1. The CDR3 totals 13 residues. V lost 10 bases and J lost 3; bases outside the gene matches: 9. Germline assignment: CDR1 SGHVS and CDR2 FQNEAQ. The CDR3 DNA sequence: TGTGCCACCCTCGGCAGGGGGTACTACGAGCAGTACTTC. Amino acid sequence: CATLGRGYYEQYF.

The chain recombines TRBV7-8 with TRBJ1-6, with D maybe TRBD1 (5 bases). CDR1 and CDR2 (germline): SGHVS, FQNEAQ. CDR3 length: 16 amino acids. V was trimmed by 2 bases and J by 5 bases, leaving 13 bases between them. The CDR3 region has the DNA TGTGCCAGCAGCTTAAGGGATCGGGGGAATAATTCACCCCTCCACTTT. Encoded protein: CASSLRDRGNNSPLHF.

This chain links TRBV30 with TRBJ2-5, with a tentative D call TRBD1 (5 bases). CDR1 GTSNPN and CDR2 SVGIG come from the germline V gene (reference sequence). V was clipped by 2 bases and J by 1 base, with 11 bases between them. There are 14 residues in the CDR3. The CDR3 DNA reads as TGTGCCTGGAGTAGGGGCAGTGGCCAAGAGACCCAGTACTTC. Encoded protein: CAWSRGSGQETQYF.

V and J are TRBV7-9 and TRBJ1-3; D gene unclear. Germline V CDR1 and CDR2: SEHNR, FQNEAQ (reference sequence). The V and J ends lost 5 bases and 0 bases respectively, with 8 bases between them. The CDR3 length is 14 residues. CDR3 region: CASSDTLSGNTIYF. The CDR3 nucleotides read TGTGCCAGCAGCGACACGCTCTCTGGAAACACCATATATTTT.

The chain links TRBV7-8 to TRBJ2-1; TRBD2 matches at 9 bases. J was trimmed by 10 bases and V by 5 bases; bases with no gene match: 9. This CDR3 has 14 amino acids. Germline V gene data show CDR1 as SGHVS and CDR2 as FQNEAQ. The chain's CDR3 is CASSPRTSVKEQFF. CDR3 nucleotides: TGTGCCAGCAGCCCCCGGACTAGCGTGAAAGAGCAGTTCTTC.

This chain uses TRBV12-3 or TRBV12-4 with TRBJ1-1, with a weak D call TRBD1 (5 bases). The CDR3 extends over 15 amino acids. V dropped 8 bases and J dropped 4 bases, with 20 bases sitting between them. CDR3 protein: CASGLFTGNRTEAFF. In DNA form, the CDR3 reads TGTGCCAGCGGACTCTTCACAGGTAATCGCACTGAAGCTTTCTTT.

V is TRBV10-3 and J is TRBJ2-5; D is uncertain. This CDR3 has 14 residues. The V gene lost 6 bases and the J gene lost 1 base, with 12 bases spanning the gap. Germline V lookup: CDR1 ENHRY, CDR2 SYGVKD. The CDR3 loop reads CAISSNDLQETQYF. The CDR3 DNA reads TGTGCCATCAGCTCTAACGACCTCCAAGAGACCCAGTACTTC.

The chain has TRBV20-1 and TRBJ2-3; 9 positions match TRBD1. Germline V lookup: CDR1 DFQATT, CDR2 SNEGSKA (reference sequence). Trimming removed 6 bases from V and 0 bases from J; junction bases left unmatched: 7. The CDR3 is 15 residues long. CDR3 sequence: CSATRQGGSTDTQYF. The CDR3 DNA is TGCAGTGCCACCCGACAGGGGGGAAGCACAGATACGCAGTATTTT.

The chain joins TRBV4-3 to TRBJ2-1, with D perhaps TRBD2 (6 bases). Per the germline V gene, CDR1 is LGHNA and CDR2 is YSLEER. Between the trimmed V and J ends, which lost 3 bases and 6 bases, there was a span of 18 bases. CDR3 length: 16 residues. CDR3 nucleotides: TGCGCCAGCAGCCAGGAGGGCCCCCCACACGGCAATGAGCAGTTCTTC. It yields the protein CASSQEGPPHGNEQFF.

The chain recombines TRBV4-3 with TRBJ2-3; D remains ambiguous. V shed 0 bases and J shed 0 bases, with 10 bases lying between them. Germline V lookup: CDR1 LGHNA, CDR2 YSLEER. There are 16 residues in the CDR3. The CDR3 bases are TGCGCCAGCAGCCAAGATGGAGCTATGAGCACAGATACGCAGTATTTT. Amino acids: CASSQDGAMSTDTQYF.

This clonotype has only a few counts. This chain links TRBV2 with TRBJ1-1; 8 bases agree with TRBD1. Germline loops: CDR1 SNHLY, CDR2 FYNNEI. The J segment lost 1 base and the V segment lost 6 bases, leaving 4 bases of the junction unmatched. The length of the CDR3 is 14 residues. In nucleotides, the CDR3 is TGTGCCAGCAGCCCACAGGGGGGGAACACTGAAGCTTTCTTT. It translates to CASSPQGGNTEAFF.

The V call is TRBV6-4, the J call TRBJ2-2; D unresolved. The CDR3 has 16 amino acids. CDR1 and CDR2 (germline): MRHNA, SNTAGT. Trimming cost V 7 bases and J 0 bases, with 15 bases left between them. The CDR3 region is CASTYPAAANTGELFF. For the CDR3, the DNA is TGTGCCAGCACCTACCCGGCGGCGGCGAACACCGGGGAGCTGTTTTTT.

J is TRBJ2-1 and V is TRBV6-6; 8 nucleotides match TRBD2. The germline V gene has CDR1 MNHNY and CDR2 SVGAGI (reference sequence). V shed 3 bases, J shed 10 bases, and the junction held 11 bases outside the gene matches. CDR3 length: 15 amino acids. The CDR3 sequence: CASSYAGGLGIEQFF. DNA for the CDR3: TGTGCCAGCAGTTATGCGGGGGGCCTTGGGATCGAGCAGTTCTTC.

The chain employs TRBV7-9 and TRBJ1-5; no definite D call. The CDR3 is 13 residues long. The V end was cut by 5 bases, the J end by 4 bases, with 9 bases between. Germline values: CDR1 SEHNR, CDR2 FQNEAQ (reference sequence). The CDR3 bases are TGTGCCAGCAGCCGGGATCTGAATCAGCCCCAGCATTTT. It is translated as CASSRDLNQPQHF.

Ten or more counts support this clonotype. The chain carries TRBV7-9 and TRBJ2-7, with D unclear. The CDR3 is 15 amino acids. With 5 bases removed from V and 3 bases from J, the gap between germline ends came to 17 bases. CDR1 and CDR2 (germline): SEHNR, FQNEAQ (reference sequence). The CDR3, as DNA: TGTGCCAGCAGCATCCTAACCCAGGCCAACTACGAGCAGTACTTC. Its protein product is CASSILTQANYEQYF.

In its sample, this clonotype was seen a few times. The chain has TRBV6-6 and TRBJ1-5; 7 nucleotides match TRBD1. CDR1 is MNHNY, CDR2 SVGAGI, per germline (reference sequence). The CDR3 has 13 amino acids. Trimming at V came to 6 bases and at J to 7 bases, leaving 6 bases not matched to a gene. CDR3 loop: CASRVTGNQPQHF. The CDR3 nucleotides are TGTGCCAGCAGGGTGACAGGGAACCAGCCCCAGCATTTT.

This clonotype has only a few counts. This chain joins TRBV6-5 and TRBJ2-6; TRBD1 might be the D (6 bases). CDR1 and CDR2 (germline): MNHEY, SVGAGI. Trimming pared 6 bases from V and 0 bases from J, leaving 15 bases between. This CDR3 has 17 amino acids. Here the CDR3 DNA reads TGTGCCAGCAGCCGAGGGGGTTCTGTCTCTGGGGCCAACGTCCTGACTTTC. Amino acids: CASSRGGSVSGANVLTF.

This clonotype was counted a few times. The V gene is TRBV7-9, the J gene TRBJ2-3; 9 bases are a match to TRBD2. The CDR3 covers 17 residues. Germline V gene lookup returns CDR1 SEHNR and CDR2 FQNEAQ (reference sequence). V shed 3 bases, J shed 7 bases, and the junction held 14 bases outside the gene matches. CDR3 in DNA: TGTGCCAGCAGCTTTAGGGCTAGCGGGGACATACCCCATACGCAGTATTTT. As protein: CASSFRASGDIPHTQYF.

The rearrangement uses TRBV27 and TRBJ1-1; 7 positions match TRBD1. With V trimmed by 5 bases and J by 1 base, 4 bases remained unmatched. CDR1 is MNHEY, CDR2 SMNVEV, per germline (reference sequence). CDR3 size: 14 residues. CDR3 protein: CASSTQGGNTEAFF. The CDR3 nucleotides read TGTGCCAGCAGTACTCAGGGGGGGAACACTGAAGCTTTCTTT.

V is TRBV6-1 and J is TRBJ2-3; D gene ambiguous. The CDR3 consists of 15 residues. Germline V gene data show CDR1 as MNHNS and CDR2 as SASEGT. Between the trimmed V and J ends, which lost 4 bases and 2 bases, there was a span of 13 bases. DNA for the CDR3: TGTGCCAGCAGTGTGAGACTCCGTACCACAGATACGCAGTATTTT. Amino acid sequence: CASSVRLRTTDTQYF.

This clonotype showed up just once. J is TRBJ2-1 and V is TRBV20-1, with D uncertain. V dropped 6 bases and J dropped 0 bases, with 12 bases sitting between them. The CDR3 is made up of 14 amino acids. The V gene's germline CDR1 is DFQATT and CDR2 SNEGSKA (reference sequence). The CDR3 here is CSARLRSSYNEQFF. CDR3 sequence (DNA): TGCAGTGCCCGACTCCGAAGCTCCTACAATGAGCAGTTCTTC.

This clonotype was seen a few times. The chain uses TRBV6-6 and TRBJ2-1, with TRBD1 matching 7 bases. The germline CDR1 and CDR2 sequences are MNHNY and SVGAGI (reference sequence). V lost 8 bases, J lost 6 bases, and 7 bases stayed unmatched. CDR3 length: 13 residues. The CDR3 is CASGAGGANEQFF. CDR3 bases: TGTGCCAGCGGCGCAGGGGGTGCCAATGAGCAGTTCTTC.

V usage is TRBV12-3 or TRBV12-4 and J usage is TRBJ2-5; D unclear. V lost 3 bases and J 2 bases, leaving 7 bases between the germline ends. This CDR3 comprises 13 residues. This CDR3 reads CASSLVLQETQYF. The CDR3 nucleotides read TGTGCCAGCAGTTTGGTACTACAAGAGACCCAGTACTTC.

This clonotype was counted many times. The gene calls are TRBV7-2 and TRBJ2-5; D gene unclear. The CDR3 runs to 13 residues. The V and J ends lost 3 bases and 3 bases respectively, with 8 bases between them. Germline V CDR1 and CDR2: SGHTA, FQGNSA. DNA of the CDR3: TGTGCCAGCAGCTTGGGTTACGAAGAGACCCAGTACTTC. Translation: CASSLGYEETQYF.